The 18 T cell receptor beta chains listed next were all sequenced from one sample in a study of human T cells and chemical hapten exposure. TCRdb itself ran the RACE reads through MiXCR, one entry per CDR3 protein. The data show some 250,000 distinct CDR3 sequences, with approximately 8% seen just once and more than 0.95% held by the top ten. The time point here: pre-sensitization, week 0. This sample's treatment: therapeutic diphenylcyclopropenone sensitization with weekly scalp DPC. Sequences were derived from whole blood, sampled in connection with sensitization to the hapten diphenylcyclopropenone (DPC). The source is a young man with alopecia areata. Some clones in this sample may be carry-over from other donors' samples.

This clonotype was seen repeatedly, ten times or more. This chain connects TRBV29-1 to TRBJ1-5; D call uncertain. CDR1 and CDR2 from the germline V gene are SQVTM and ANQGSEA. The CDR3 loop spans 15 amino acids. V was trimmed by 7 bases and J by 0 bases, leaving 16 bases between them. The CDR3 sequence: CSASRTGYSNQPQHF. The DNA of the CDR3 is TGCAGCGCCTCAAGGACGGGTTATAGCAATCAGCCCCAGCATTTT.

In this sample, this clonotype turned up a few times. The chain carries TRBV15 and TRBJ2-2; D possibly corresponds to TRBD2 (5 bases). The CDR3 sequence is 15 residues long. The V end was cut by 7 bases, the J end by 5 bases, with 17 bases between. The germline gives CDR1 LNHNV, CDR2 YYDKDF (reference sequence). The chain's CDR3 is CATTKGSGKTGELFF. The CDR3 DNA sequence: TGTGCCACCACCAAAGGGTCGGGGAAAACCGGGGAGCTGTTTTTT.

This clonotype came up a few times. The rearrangement links TRBV12-3 or TRBV12-4 to TRBJ1-1; 7 nucleotides line up with TRBD1. There are 19 residues in the CDR3. The V and J ends lost 5 bases and 0 bases, in that order; junction bases with no gene match: 18. The CDR3, as DNA: TGTGCCAGCAGTCGCCCGAGATACGGGACAGAAAGGTTGAACACTGAAGCTTTCTTT. Protein: CASSRPRYGTERLNTEAFF.

This clonotype was found a few times. This chain uses TRBV12-3 or TRBV12-4 with TRBJ1-2; D might be TRBD1 (5 bases). This CDR3 is built from 16 residues. V was cut by 3 bases and J by 4 bases, with 18 bases left in between. CDR3 sequence reads: CASSFVARAGAYGYTF. The CDR3 DNA is TGTGCCAGCAGTTTCGTCGCCAGGGCCGGTGCCTATGGCTACACCTTC.

This clonotype was seen ten or more times. The chain carries TRBV4-3 and TRBJ2-1; TRBD1 aligns across 8 bases. Germline V gene sequence: CDR1 LGHNA, CDR2 YSLEER. This CDR3 has 16 amino acids. V dropped 2 bases and J dropped 9; count of bases not matched to a gene: 12. The CDR3 spells CASSQTRSAGGSEQFF. The DNA for the CDR3 is TGCGCCAGCAGCCAAACCCGGTCGGCAGGGGGCAGTGAGCAGTTCTTC.

This clonotype was seen more than once but under ten times. This chain uses TRBV7-2 with TRBJ2-7; possibly TRBD2 for D (5 bases). Trimming shortened V by 4 bases and J by 3 bases, and 16 bases separated the two germline ends. Germline CDR1 reads SGHTA; CDR2 reads FQGNSA. CDR3 length: 15 residues. In nucleotides, the CDR3 is TGTGCCAGCAGCTCGCCCTCCGCGGGTCTCTACGAGCAGTACTTC. Its translation is CASSSPSAGLYEQYF.

This clonotype has just a few counts. The chain has TRBV5-1 and TRBJ1-1; 9 bases line up with TRBD1. CDR1 is SGHRS, CDR2 YFSETQ, per germline. V trimming: 1 base; J trimming: 7 bases; junction bases outside the gene matches: 5. This CDR3 is built from 14 residues. The CDR3 DNA is TGCGCCAGCAGCTTGACAGGGGGCCGAGTTGAAGCTTTCTTT. As protein: CASSLTGGRVEAFF. Complete variable domain (other parts from reference TRBV5-1 and TRBJ1-1): KAGVTQTPRYLIKTRGQQVTLSCSPISGHRSVSWYQQTPGQGLQFLFEYFSETQRNKGNFPGRFSGRQFSNSRSEMNVSTLELGDSALYLCASSLTGGRVEAFFGQGTRLTVV.

A few counts support this clonotype. The chain is built from TRBV4-3 and TRBJ1-1; TRBD1 matches at 8 bases. The CDR3 covers 13 residues. CDR1 and CDR2 (germline): LGHNA, YSLEER. With V trimmed by 3 bases and J by 11 bases, 8 bases remained unmatched. CDR3 sequence reads: CASSHGQGWFAFF. DNA for the CDR3: TGCGCCAGCAGCCACGGACAGGGTTGGTTTGCTTTCTTT.

Only a few counts were recorded for this clonotype. This rearrangement joins TRBV4-1 to TRBJ1-4; 8 positions agree with TRBD1. The CDR3 consists of 13 residues. Germline CDR1 MGHRA, CDR2 YSYEKL. J gave up 7 bases and V 5 bases, and 3 bases lay outside the gene matches. For the CDR3, the DNA is TGCGCCAGCAGCGCCGACAGGGGTGAAAAACTGTTTTTT. It encodes CASSADRGEKLFF.

The CDR3 loop is CATSRAPGEGNQPQHF. CDR3 in DNA: TGTGCCACCAGCAGAGCCCCAGGGGAGGGAAATCAGCCCCAGCATTTT. The rearrangement joins TRBV15 to TRBJ1-5, with D tentatively TRBD1 (6 bases). V lost 1 base and J 4 bases, leaving 14 bases between the germline ends. From germline, CDR1 is LNHNV and CDR2 YYDKDF (reference sequence). The CDR3 runs 16 residues.

This clonotype has just a few counts. The chain has TRBV6-5 and TRBJ2-7; TRBD1 aligns across 7 bases. Germline CDR1 and CDR2: MNHEY and SVGAGI. This CDR3 region has 14 residues. V lost 6 bases to trimming and J lost 5 bases; unmatched junction nucleotides: 10. The CDR3 loop reads CASSRGGQANEQYV. CDR3 nucleotide sequence: TGTGCCAGCAGCCGAGGAGGACAGGCGAACGAGCAGTACGTC.

The chain combines TRBV5-1 with TRBJ2-7, with TRBD1 matching over 10 bases. The V gene's germline CDR1 is SGHRS and CDR2 YFSETQ. V gave up 4 bases and J gave up 3 bases; unmatched junction bases: 7. This CDR3 has 15 amino acids. CDR3 protein: CASSPRTGGFYEQYV. The CDR3 nucleotides are TGCGCCAGCAGCCCTAGGACAGGGGGGTTCTACGAGCAGTACGTC.

In DNA form, the CDR3 reads TGTGCCAGCAGCCAGGCCGGGACAGGCGCTTCACCCCTCCACTTT. Translation gives CASSQAGTGASPLHF. The J gene is TRBJ1-6, the V gene TRBV3-1; 8 nucleotides align to TRBD1. The CDR3 is 15 residues long. Germline-derived CDR1 and CDR2 are LGHDT and YNNKEL (reference sequence). Trimming removed 3 bases from V and 9 bases from J; junction bases left unmatched: 7.

This clonotype was seen at least ten times. The chain links TRBV28 to TRBJ2-3; 8 bases agree with TRBD2. Germline V gene sequence: CDR1 MDHEN, CDR2 SYDVKM. V was pared by 7 bases and J by 0 bases, with 6 bases of the junction left unmatched. This CDR3 has 15 amino acids. The CDR3 DNA reads TGTGCCAGCACCAACGGACTAGCAAGCACAGATACGCAGTATTTT. It is translated as CASTNGLASTDTQYF.

This chain connects TRBV4-1 to TRBJ1-1, with D uncertain. V was cut by 0 bases and J by 1 base, with 21 bases left in between. CDR3 length: 19 residues. Germline CDR1 is MGHRA and CDR2 is YSYEKL. The CDR3 DNA reads as TGCGCCAGCAGCCAAGATCCCGCTTCGCGCGGGCTGTGGAACACTGAAGCTTTCTTT. Amino acid sequence: CASSQDPASRGLWNTEAFF.

This clonotype was counted only a few times. The chain recombines TRBV2 with TRBJ1-1; D unresolved. V lost 7 bases and J lost 4, with 10 bases in between. CDR1 and CDR2 (germline): SNHLY, FYNNEI. The length of the CDR3 is 12 residues. The DNA for the CDR3 is TGTGCCAGCATGAGCAGCTCCACTGAAGCTTTCTTT. Translated, it gives CASMSSSTEAFF.

This clonotype came up many times. The chain couples TRBV11-2 to TRBJ2-5; 9 bases are shared with TRBD1. Losses at the gene ends were 6 bases for V and 5 bases for J; bases not matched to a gene: 7. In germline, CDR1 is SGHAT, CDR2 FQNNGV. This CDR3 spans 14 amino acids. This CDR3 is CASRLTGGRETQYF. CDR3 DNA: TGTGCCAGCAGACTAACAGGGGGCCGTGAGACCCAGTACTTC.

This clonotype was found a few times. One end of the junction does not line up with germline, which may come from a read error. The rearrangement links TRBV6-2 or TRBV6-3 to TRBJ2-2; TRBD1 might be the D (6 bases). Germline V CDR1 and CDR2: MNHEY, SVGEGT. CDR3 length: 17 amino acids. CDR3: CANSPTQDRLRTGELFF. The CDR3 nucleotides read TGTGCCAACAGTCCGACCCAAGACAGGTTGAGGACCGGGGAGCTGTTTTTT.